The 28 T cell receptor beta chains presented below share a single source sample, sequenced in a study of T cells in Graves' hyperthyroidism and ophthalmopathy. TCR beta CDR3 region amplification was performed from RNA transcripts. Primed by the HTBI set, a first-round RT-PCR was run on the TCR CDR3. TCRdb re-analysed the multiplex PCR reads in MiXCR, keeping a single row per CDR3 protein. Found here are about 690,000 distinct CDR3 sequences, roughly a sixth of them singletons; the top ten hold 15% to 19%. Sequenced sample: blood. Source of these receptors: a man over 45 with Graves' hyperthyroidism.

This clonotype was seen repeatedly, ten times or more. The J gene is TRBJ2-7, the V gene TRBV2; D possibly corresponds to TRBD1 (5 bases). The V end was cut by 6 bases, the J end by 6 bases, with 18 bases between. Germline assignment: CDR1 SNHLY and CDR2 FYNNEI. The CDR3 is made up of 14 amino acids. The CDR3 region is CASRLGPWGIEQYF. The CDR3 DNA is TGTGCCAGCAGACTGGGGCCCTGGGGTATCGAGCAGTACTTC.

This clonotype was observed at least ten times. CDR3 nucleotide sequence: TGTGCCATCTCGGTCGGGGAAAGGAACACTGAAGCTTTCTTT. This codes for CAISVGERNTEAFF. V gene TRBV10-3 combines with J gene TRBJ1-1; no firm D call. This CDR3 comprises 14 residues. Germline V gene lookup returns CDR1 ENHRY and CDR2 SYGVKD. Trimming cost V 8 bases and J 1 base, with 14 bases left between them.

This clonotype was found many times. The chain uses TRBV6-1 and TRBJ1-1; TRBD1 agrees at 7 bases. This CDR3 is built from 14 residues. Trimming cost V 5 bases and J 4 bases; bases outside gene matches: 7. In germline, CDR1 is MNHNS, CDR2 SASEGT. The CDR3 spells CASSPRGPSTEAFF. DNA of the CDR3: TGTGCCAGCAGTCCTAGGGGGCCGAGCACTGAAGCTTTCTTT.

Many counts were recorded for this clonotype. CDR3: CASRGGTFSNQPQHF. The CDR3 DNA reads TGTGCCAGCAGGGGGGGGACATTTAGCAATCAGCCCCAGCATTTT. The chain joins TRBV27 to TRBJ1-5; D is perhaps TRBD1 (6 bases). This CDR3 contains 15 residues. Germline assignment: CDR1 MNHEY and CDR2 SMNVEV (reference sequence). Between the trimmed V and J ends, which lost 6 bases and 0 bases, there was a span of 12 bases.

This clonotype was seen ten or more times. This chain links TRBV10-3 with TRBJ1-2; 9 bases line up with TRBD1. Germline V gene lookup returns CDR1 ENHRY and CDR2 SYGVKD. The J segment lost 4 bases and the V segment lost 7 bases, leaving 4 bases of the junction unmatched. There are 13 residues in the CDR3. The CDR3 region is CAITETGGYGYTF. The DNA for the CDR3 is TGTGCCATCACCGAGACAGGGGGCTATGGCTACACCTTC.

This clonotype was observed many times. The chain employs TRBV12-3 or TRBV12-4 and TRBJ1-1; 9 nucleotides line up with TRBD1. With V trimmed by 5 bases and J by 7 bases, 2 bases remained unmatched. This CDR3 contains 12 residues. CDR3 sequence: CASSGQGFEAFF. The DNA for the CDR3 is TGTGCCAGCAGTGGACAGGGGTTTGAAGCTTTCTTT.

The chain recombines TRBV4-1 with TRBJ2-3; 7 bases are a match to TRBD2. Germline V gives CDR1 MGHRA, CDR2 YSYEKL. This CDR3 spans 16 amino acids. The V segment lost 4 bases and the J segment 3 bases; nucleotides outside the gene matches: 10. The CDR3 region is CASSPHSGLYTDTQYF. Here the CDR3 DNA reads TGCGCCAGCAGCCCACATAGCGGGTTATATACAGATACGCAGTATTTT.

This clonotype was counted at least ten times. The rearrangement joins TRBV19 to TRBJ1-2, with D possibly TRBD1 on 5 matching bases. Trimming left V 3 bases short and J 8 bases short, with 13 bases between. CDR3 length: 13 amino acids. Germline V lookup: CDR1 LNHDA, CDR2 SQIVND (reference sequence). CDR3 nucleotides: TGTGCCAGTAGTATCGGGGCCGCGCGGGGCTACACCTTC. Protein product: CASSIGAARGYTF.

This clonotype was found many times. The CDR3 reads CASSAGLAGVYNEQFF. CDR3 DNA sequence: TGCGCCAGCAGCGCCGGACTAGCGGGAGTTTACAATGAGCAGTTCTTC. V gene TRBV5-1 combines with J gene TRBJ2-1; 13 bases are a match to TRBD2. Germline V lookup: CDR1 SGHRS, CDR2 YFSETQ. Trimming removed 4 bases from V and 4 bases from J; junction bases left unmatched: 5. The CDR3 spans 16 residues.

This clonotype was seen a few times. Here the CDR3 reads CASSFGWVREQYF. CDR3 DNA: TGTGCCAGCAGCTTCGGCTGGGTCCGCGAGCAGTACTTC. J is TRBJ2-7 and V is TRBV7-2; D remains unclear. The CDR3 has 13 residues. Germline values: CDR1 SGHTA, CDR2 FQGNSA. V dropped 3 bases and J dropped 6 bases, with 12 bases sitting between them.

The sample holds many counts of this clonotype. The V gene is TRBV6-6, the J gene TRBJ1-1, with a weak D call TRBD1 (5 bases). The length of the CDR3 is 14 residues. Germline V gene data show CDR1 as MNHNY and CDR2 as SVGAGI (reference sequence). V shed 2 bases and J shed 11 bases, with 18 bases lying between them. DNA for the CDR3: TGTGCCAGCAGTTACGACGGTATGCTAGGGGCGGCTTTCTTT. Encoded protein: CASSYDGMLGAAFF.

In this sample, this clonotype turned up a few times. No conserved phenylalanine or tryptophan is present at the end of the CDR3, so a read error is the likely explanation. J is TRBJ2-3 and V is TRBV27; D is ambiguous. Trimming left V 6 bases short and J 2 bases short, with 21 bases between. Germline V lookup: CDR1 MNHEY, CDR2 SMNVEV (reference sequence). The CDR3 has 17 residues. The CDR3 DNA follows: TGTGCCAGCAGCCCGATAGTTCCCGGGTCCCCCACAGATACGCAGTATCTT. As protein: CASSPIVPGSPTDTQYL.

The gene calls are TRBV6-2 or TRBV6-3 and TRBJ2-3; 10 nucleotides align to TRBD2. With 3 bases clipped from V and 5 bases from J, the junction kept 8 bases outside the gene matches. Per the germline V gene, CDR1 is MNHEY and CDR2 is SVGEGT. The length of the CDR3 is 16 residues. This CDR3 reads CASSYSAGGPGDTQYF. DNA of the CDR3: TGTGCCAGCAGTTATTCAGCGGGAGGGCCGGGAGATACGCAGTATTTT.

The chain joins TRBV6-5 to TRBJ1-6; D is perhaps TRBD1 (5 bases). Germline V lookup: CDR1 MNHEY, CDR2 SVGAGI. The CDR3 covers 15 residues. Trimming cost V 2 bases and J 7 bases, with 12 bases left between them. CDR3 coding DNA: TGTGCCAGCAGTTACGGTCCCGACAGAAATTCACCCCTCCACTTT. Residues: CASSYGPDRNSPLHF.

In this sample, this clonotype turned up many times. The rearrangement links TRBV7-8 to TRBJ1-5, with TRBD1 identical over 10 bases. With V trimmed by 1 base and J by 2 bases, 2 bases remained unmatched. The CDR3 sequence is 16 residues long. The germline gives CDR1 SGHVS, CDR2 FQNEAQ. In nucleotides, the CDR3 is TGTGCCAGCAGCTTAGGGACAGGGGGTCGCAATCAGCCCCAGCATTTT. Amino acids: CASSLGTGGRNQPQHF.

The V call is TRBV5-1, the J call TRBJ2-5, with 13 bases aligning to TRBD2. Trimming cost V 6 bases and J 5 bases; bases outside gene matches: 10. The CDR3 covers 16 residues. Germline CDR1 and CDR2: SGHRS and YFSETQ. In DNA form, the CDR3 reads TGCGCCAGCACCACCTATCAGACTAGCGGGAGGGAGACCCAGTACTTC. The encoded protein is CASTTYQTSGRETQYF.

This clonotype was detected many times. V and J are TRBV11-2 and TRBJ1-2; D unresolved. Trimming removed 3 bases at V and 2 bases at J, with 10 bases between. Germline V lookup: CDR1 SGHAT, CDR2 FQNNGV. The CDR3 has 14 residues. The CDR3 protein is CASSLGRRNYGYTF. In nucleotides, the CDR3 is TGTGCCAGCAGCTTGGGGAGAAGGAACTATGGCTACACCTTC.

This clonotype appeared many times. CDR3 DNA sequence: TGTGCCAGCAGTGACTCTTCCACATCCTACGAGCAGTACTTC. Its protein is CASSDSSTSYEQYF. The chain joins TRBV2 to TRBJ2-7, with D uncertain. The CDR3 is 14 residues long. From germline, CDR1 is SNHLY and CDR2 FYNNEI. V lost 3 bases, J lost 1 base, and 10 bases lay in between. The full variable domain, with the rest looked up from reference TRBV2 and TRBJ2-7, is EPEVTQTPSHQVTQMGQEVILRCVPISNHLYFYWYRQILGQKVEFLVSFYNNEISEKSEIFDDQFSVERPDGSNFTLKIRSTKLEDSAMYFCASSDSSTSYEQYFGPGTRLTVT.

V gene TRBV5-4 combines with J gene TRBJ2-3; 8 bases fit TRBD2. J lost 3 bases, V lost 4 bases, and 10 bases had no gene match. Germline values: CDR1 SGHNT, CDR2 YYREEE (reference sequence). This CDR3 is 16 amino acids long. The CDR3 nucleotides read TGTGCCAGCAGCGCAGGACTAGCAGACCAAACAGATACGCAGTATTTT. This encodes CASSAGLADQTDTQYF.

Ten or more counts support this clonotype. This sequence joins TRBV3-1 and TRBJ2-4, with 11 nucleotides matching TRBD2. The length of the CDR3 is 14 residues. CDR1 and CDR2 (germline): LGHDT, YNNKEL (reference sequence). The J segment lost 9 bases and the V segment lost 1 base, leaving 2 bases of the junction unmatched. The CDR3 sequence: CASSQGLAGLIQYF. The DNA of the CDR3 is TGTGCCAGCAGCCAAGGACTAGCGGGACTCATTCAGTACTTC.

In its sample, this clonotype was seen many times. The chain joins TRBV7-8 to TRBJ1-1; TRBD1 matches 12 bases. The germline gives CDR1 SGHVS, CDR2 FQNEAQ. This CDR3 contains 15 residues. The J segment lost 5 bases and the V segment lost 5 bases, leaving 6 bases of the junction unmatched. CDR3 in DNA: TGTGCCAGCAGCCGCGGGACAGGGGGCTTGACTGAAGCTTTCTTT. It codes for CASSRGTGGLTEAFF.

This clonotype was seen only a few times. The V and J genes are TRBV25-1 and TRBJ1-1; weak D call: TRBD1 (5 bases). The V gene lost 5 bases and the J gene lost 6 bases, with 7 bases spanning the gap. Per germline, CDR1 MGHDK and CDR2 SYGVNS. CDR3 length: 11 residues. The CDR3, as DNA: TGTGCCAGCAGTTGGGGCTCTGAAGCTTTCTTT. It codes for CASSWGSEAFF.

This clonotype was found many times. This rearrangement joins TRBV6-5 to TRBJ1-2; 7 nucleotides agree with TRBD1. The CDR3 covers 18 residues. Germline V gene sequence: CDR1 MNHEY, CDR2 SVGAGI. V lost 2 bases and J lost 4; bases outside the gene matches: 16. This CDR3 reads CASSYLQGRGETFYGYTF. The CDR3 bases are TGTGCCAGCAGTTACCTACAGGGGAGGGGTGAGACGTTCTATGGCTACACCTTC.

This chain connects TRBV7-8 to TRBJ1-6; D is ambiguous. The CDR3 length is 12 residues. The germline V and J ends were trimmed by 3 bases and 11 bases, with 8 bases remaining between them. Germline V gives CDR1 SGHVS, CDR2 FQNEAQ. Here the CDR3 DNA reads TGTGCCAGCAGCTTGGACGTTGCACCCCTCCACTTT. This encodes CASSLDVAPLHF.

In its sample, this clonotype was seen a few times. The chain carries TRBV7-2 and TRBJ2-7; 7 bases match TRBD2. The CDR3 consists of 15 residues. Germline V lookup: CDR1 SGHTA, CDR2 FQGNSA. V trimming: 0 bases; J trimming: 7 bases; junction bases outside the gene matches: 9. CDR3 region: CASSLAGGVSWEQYF. CDR3 in DNA: TGTGCCAGCAGCTTAGCGGGGGGGGTCTCCTGGGAGCAGTACTTC.

This clonotype was observed a handful of times. The CDR3 DNA follows: TGCAGTGCTGCGGGAGGGCGCTCCTACAATGAGCAGTTCTTC. It codes for CSAAGGRSYNEQFF. The V and J genes are TRBV20-1 and TRBJ2-1; 9 bases agree with TRBD2. Per germline, CDR1 DFQATT and CDR2 SNEGSKA (reference sequence). The trim removed 5 bases at V and 0 bases at J, leaving 2 bases unmatched. The CDR3 extends over 14 amino acids.

There are many counts of this clonotype. The V gene is TRBV28, the J gene TRBJ1-1; TRBD1 matches at 8 bases. Trimming cost V 5 bases and J 3 bases; bases outside gene matches: 14. This CDR3 is built from 17 residues. The V gene's germline CDR1 is MDHEN and CDR2 SYDVKM. CDR3 in amino acids: CASSLPDRGPWDTEAFF. As DNA, the CDR3 is TGTGCCAGCAGTCTACCTGACAGGGGTCCTTGGGACACTGAAGCTTTCTTT.

CDR3 nucleotides: TGTGCCAGTACCTGGACAGGGGTCAACACCGGGGAGCTGTTTTTT. Protein product: CASTWTGVNTGELFF. The genes are TRBV19 and TRBJ2-2, with 9 bases aligning to TRBD1. Trimming cost V 7 bases and J 2 bases; bases outside gene matches: 5. The length of the CDR3 is 15 residues. Germline-derived CDR1 and CDR2 are LNHDA and SQIVND (reference sequence).